A selection of T cell receptor beta chains follows, all from one sample in a study of blood T cell repertoires in COVID-19. Method: immunoSEQ multiplex PCR; TCRdb's copy keeps in-frame clones and lacks some. The sample carries approximately 20,000 clones, over 75% recorded once. The sample was peripheral blood. The receptor set was obtained from a man in his fifties or sixties with active COVID-19. Both conserved end residues are part of each CDR3. Fields, in order: D gene, J gene, V gene, clone size, CDR3 DNA, CDR3 protein. A D gene is named only where the DNA matches it firmly. Rows give clone size only sometimes, using once, few, many, or a class for an expanded clone.

TRBD1 TRBJ2-3 TRBV10-3 . TGTGCCATCAGTCTACAGGGGGCAACCAGCACAGATACGCAGTATTTT CAISLQGATSTDTQYF
. TRBJ2-7 TRBV5-8 . TGTGCCAGCACCGCGGCACGAGGTGGCGAGCAGTACTTC CASTAARGGEQYF
TRBD1 TRBJ2-2 TRBV18 . TGTGCCAGCTCACCGGGACAGGGGAACACCGGGGAGCTGTTTTTT CASSPGQGNTGELFF
TRBD1 TRBJ1-5 TRBV6-5 . TGTGCCAGCAGTTACATACAGGGGGATAGTCAGCCCCAGCATTTT CASSYIQGDSQPQHF
. TRBJ1-3 TRBV11-2 . TGTGCCAGCAGCTTAGATACAAGCTCTGGAAACACCATATATTTT CASSLDTSSGNTIYF
TRBD2 TRBJ2-2 TRBV9 . TGTGCCAGCAGCGTAAGCGGGGTATACACCGGGGAGCTGTTTTTT CASSVSGVYTGELFF
TRBD2 TRBJ2-1 TRBV4-1 . TGCGCCAGCAGCCAACCGGGACTAGCCTCGGGGAATGAGCAGTTCTTC CASSQPGLASGNEQFF
. TRBJ2-5 TRBV5-6 . TGTGCCAGCAGTTTACCCCGGAGGGGCCAAGAGACCCAGTACTTC CASSLPRRGQETQYF
. TRBJ1-2 TRBV5-1 once TGCGCCAGCAGCTTCGACCAAGAGGGACTCGGCTACACCTTC CASSFDQEGLGYTF
. TRBJ1-5 TRBV21-1 . TGTGCCAGCAGCAAAGGGTGGAGGGCTCAGCCCCAGCATTTT CASSKGWRAQPQHF
TRBD1 TRBJ1-4 TRBV5-1 . TGCGCCAGCAGCCTCGGGACAGGTGTTAATGAAAAACTGTTTTTT CASSLGTGVNEKLFF
TRBD1 TRBJ2-6 TRBV4-1 . TGCGCCAGCAGCCCCCGGAGAGGACAGGGAGGGGCCAACGTCCTGACTTTC CASSPRRGQGGANVLTF
. TRBJ2-2 TRBV7-8 medium-sized TGTGCCAGCAGCTTACGACAGCCCCGAAGCACCGGGGAGCTGTTTTTT CASSLRQPRSTGELFF
TRBD2 TRBJ2-1 TRBV5-6 . TGTGCCAGCAACTCTGGACTAGCGGTCCCCGGCCCCTACAATGAGCAGTTCTTC CASNSGLAVPGPYNEQFF
. TRBJ2-1 TRBV21-1 once TGTGCCAGCAGCCCTGAGGGAGGAGGGGGGGTCTACAATGAGCAGTTCTTC CASSPEGGGGVYNEQFF
. TRBJ1-2 TRBV6-2/TRBV6-3 . TGTGCCAGCAGTCCCTCCAGCGCCAGGGGATCCTATGGCTACACCTTC CASSPSSARGSYGYTF
TRBD2 TRBJ2-1 TRBV3-1/TRBV3-2 . TGTGCCAGCAGCCAATGGGGGGGGTCTACTAGAGCGAGAAACAATGAGCAGTTCTTC CASSQWGGSTRARNNEQFF
TRBD2 TRBJ2-3 TRBV5-1 . TGCGCCAGCAGCCAGAGCGGGGGACAAGATACGCAGTATTTT CASSQSGGQDTQYF
. TRBJ1-5 TRBV6-2/TRBV6-3 once TGTGCCAGCAGTTACAGGGGAGGTCAGCCCCAGCATTTT CASSYRGGQPQHF
. TRBJ2-4 TRBV7-8 . TGTGCCAGCAGCTTAGCGAACACAGGGAGGGACATTCAGTACTTC CASSLANTGRDIQYF
TRBD1 TRBJ2-7 TRBV5-8 . TGTGCCAGCAGCTCGGACAGGTACGAGCAGTACTTC CASSSDRYEQYF
. TRBJ2-3 TRBV7-9 . TGTGCCAGCAGCCCCGTATCTAGCACAGATACGCAGTATTTT CASSPVSSTDTQYF
. TRBJ1-2 TRBV28 . TGTGCCAGCACCTCTCGGGGGGCGTGGGGCTACACCTTC CASTSRGAWGYTF
TRBD1 TRBJ1-1 TRBV19 . TGTGCCAGTAGTACTTCCGCGACAGGGAGTGATGAAGCTTTCTTT CASSTSATGSDEAFF
. TRBJ1-3 TRBV5-1 . TGCGCCAGCAGCTCGAATGACAGTCCCTCTGGAAACACCATATATTTT CASSSNDSPSGNTIYF
TRBD2 TRBJ2-5 TRBV2 . TGTGCCAGCAGTGCGGGACTAGCGGGGGGGGGTGAGACCCAGTACTTC CASSAGLAGGGETQYF
TRBD1 TRBJ1-2 TRBV19 . TGTGCCAGTAGTTCCGGCAGGGGGCTTTATGGCTACACCTTC CASSSGRGLYGYTF
. TRBJ2-3 TRBV10-3 . TGTGCCATCAGTAAACAGGGTACAGATACGCAGTATTTT CAISKQGTDTQYF
. TRBJ1-2 TRBV5-8 few TGTGCCAGCAGCTTTTTGGGGGCACTCTATGGCTACACCTTC CASSFLGALYGYTF
. TRBJ1-6 TRBV7-9 . TGTGCCAGCAGCTTTCGTTCACCCCTCCACTTT CASSFRSPLHF
. TRBJ1-2 TRBV10-3 . TGTGCCATCAGTGAGACGACAGAAAACCGAAATGGCTACACCTTC CAISETTENRNGYTF
TRBD1 TRBJ2-5 TRBV5-4 . TGTGCCAGCAGCCCCTGGCCGGGACAGGGGGTAAAGACCCAGTACTTC CASSPWPGQGVKTQYF
. TRBJ2-6 TRBV18 . TGTGCCAGCTCAAATCCGGGGTCTTCTGGGGCCAACGTCCTGACTTTC CASSNPGSSGANVLTF
. TRBJ1-1 TRBV15 . TGTGCCACCAGCAGAGATATCGGGAACACTGAAGCTTTCTTT CATSRDIGNTEAFF
. TRBJ1-2 TRBV19 . TGTGCCAGTACTGGGGACTCAAACTATGGCTACACCTTC CASTGDSNYGYTF
. TRBJ2-4 TRBV1 . TGCACCAGCAGCCAGCAGGGCGGTGGGATATACGGAAACATTCAGTACTTC CTSSQQGGGIYGNIQYF
. TRBJ1-6 TRBV5-1 . TGCGCCAGCAGCTTACAGGGCTCGAATAATTCACCCCTCCACTTT CASSLQGSNNSPLHF
. TRBJ1-3 TRBV11-2 . TGTGCCAGCAGCTTAGGTGAAGCGGGAAACACCATATATTTT CASSLGEAGNTIYF
. TRBJ1-5 TRBV10-3 . TGTGCCATCAGTGAGTGGGAGGGGCTTTGGCCCCAGCATTTT CAISEWEGLWPQHF
. TRBJ1-6 TRBV2 . TGTGCCAGCTACCCACTGAGTACACAGTATAATTCACCCCTCCACTTT CASYPLSTQYNSPLHF
. TRBJ2-2 TRBV29-1 . TGCAGCGTTGCCCACTACACCGGGGAGCTGTTTTTT CSVAHYTGELFF
TRBD1 TRBJ1-1 TRBV5-1 . TGCGCCAGCAGCTTGGGGAGGGGGCTCGGGAACACTGAAGCTTTCTTT CASSLGRGLGNTEAFF
. TRBJ2-7 TRBV2 . TGTGCCAGCAGTGTCAGGGCTGGGGCCTACGAGCAGTACTTC CASSVRAGAYEQYF